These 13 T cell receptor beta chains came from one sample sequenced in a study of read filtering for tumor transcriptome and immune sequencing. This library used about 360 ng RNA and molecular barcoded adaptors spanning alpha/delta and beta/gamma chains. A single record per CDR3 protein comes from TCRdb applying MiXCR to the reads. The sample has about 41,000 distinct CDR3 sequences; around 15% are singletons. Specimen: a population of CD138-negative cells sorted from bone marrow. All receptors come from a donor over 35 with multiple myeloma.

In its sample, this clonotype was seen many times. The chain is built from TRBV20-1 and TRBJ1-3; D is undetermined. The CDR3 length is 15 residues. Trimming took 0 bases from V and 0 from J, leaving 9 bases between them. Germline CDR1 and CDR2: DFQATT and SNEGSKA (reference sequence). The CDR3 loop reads CSARDPVSSGNTIYF. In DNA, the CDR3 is TGCAGTGCTAGAGATCCCGTGAGCTCTGGAAACACCATATATTTT.

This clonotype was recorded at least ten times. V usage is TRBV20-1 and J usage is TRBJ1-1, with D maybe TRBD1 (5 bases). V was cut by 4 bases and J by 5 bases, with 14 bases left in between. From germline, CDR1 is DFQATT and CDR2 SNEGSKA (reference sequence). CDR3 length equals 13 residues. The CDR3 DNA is TGCAGTGCTAAGAAAGGACACGTGACTGAAGCTTTCTTT. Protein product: CSAKKGHVTEAFF.

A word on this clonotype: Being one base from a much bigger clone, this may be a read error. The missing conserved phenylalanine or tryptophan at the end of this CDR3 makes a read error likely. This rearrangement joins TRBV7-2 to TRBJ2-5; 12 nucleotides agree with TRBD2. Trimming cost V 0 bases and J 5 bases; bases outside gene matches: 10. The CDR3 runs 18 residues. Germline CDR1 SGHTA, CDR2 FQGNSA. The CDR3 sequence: CASSLAGTSGRSGETQYL. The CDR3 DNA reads TGTGCCAGCAGCTTAGCGGGCACTAGCGGGAGGAGCGGTGAGACCCAGTACCTC.

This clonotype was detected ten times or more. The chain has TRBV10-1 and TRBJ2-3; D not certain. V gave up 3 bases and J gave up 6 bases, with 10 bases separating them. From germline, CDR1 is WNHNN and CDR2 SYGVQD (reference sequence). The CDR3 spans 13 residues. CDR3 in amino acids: CASSDPPLDTQYF. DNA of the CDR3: TGCGCCAGCAGTGACCCACCACTGGATACGCAGTATTTT.

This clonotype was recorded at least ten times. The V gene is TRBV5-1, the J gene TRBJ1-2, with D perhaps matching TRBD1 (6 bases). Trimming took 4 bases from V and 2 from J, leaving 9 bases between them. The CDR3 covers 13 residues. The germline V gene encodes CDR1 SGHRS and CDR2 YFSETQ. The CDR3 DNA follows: TGCGCCAGCAGCCCCGACAGGAACTATGGCTACACCTTC. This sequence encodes CASSPDRNYGYTF.

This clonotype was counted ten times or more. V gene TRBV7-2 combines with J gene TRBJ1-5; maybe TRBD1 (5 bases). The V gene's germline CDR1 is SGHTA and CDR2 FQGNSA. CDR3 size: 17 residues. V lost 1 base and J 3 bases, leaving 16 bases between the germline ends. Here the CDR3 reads CASSLGLGGAVNQPQHF. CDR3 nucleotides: TGTGCCAGCAGCTTAGGCCTAGGAGGGGCTGTCAATCAGCCCCAGCATTTT.

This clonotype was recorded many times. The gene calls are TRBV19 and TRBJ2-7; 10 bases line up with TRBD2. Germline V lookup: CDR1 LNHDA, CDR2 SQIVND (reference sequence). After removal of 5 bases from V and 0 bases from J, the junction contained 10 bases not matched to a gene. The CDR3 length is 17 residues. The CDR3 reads CASSSQTSGPFSYEQYF. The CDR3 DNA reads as TGTGCCAGTAGTTCCCAGACTAGCGGGCCCTTCTCCTACGAGCAGTACTTC. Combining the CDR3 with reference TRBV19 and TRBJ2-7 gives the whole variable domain DGGITQSPKYLFRKEGQNVTLSCEQNLNHDAMYWYRQDPGQGLRLIYYSQIVNDFQKGDIAEGYSVSREKKESFPLTVTSAQKNPTAFYLCASSSQTSGPFSYEQYFGPGTRLTVT.

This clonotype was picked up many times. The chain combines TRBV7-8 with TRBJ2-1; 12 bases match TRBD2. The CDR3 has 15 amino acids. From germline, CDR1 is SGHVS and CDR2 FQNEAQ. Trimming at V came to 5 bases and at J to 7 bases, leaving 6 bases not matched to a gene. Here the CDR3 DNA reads TGTGCCAGCAGCATGACTAGCGGGAGATTGAATGAGCAGTTCTTC. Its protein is CASSMTSGRLNEQFF.

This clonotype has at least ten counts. The CDR3 is CASSETRENYNEQFF. CDR3 sequence (DNA): TGCGCCAGCAGTGAAACACGGGAGAACTACAATGAGCAGTTCTTC. This rearrangement joins TRBV10-2 to TRBJ2-1; D is perhaps TRBD2 (6 bases). The CDR3 runs to 15 residues. Germline CDR1 reads WSHSY; CDR2 reads SAAADI. V lost 3 bases and J 3 bases, leaving 12 bases between the germline ends.

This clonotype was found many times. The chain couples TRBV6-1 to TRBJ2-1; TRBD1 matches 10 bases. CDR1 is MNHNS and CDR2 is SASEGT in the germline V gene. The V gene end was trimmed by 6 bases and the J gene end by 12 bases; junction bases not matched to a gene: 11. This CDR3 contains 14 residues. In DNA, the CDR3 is TGTGCCAGCAGGGGACAGGGGACCGTCGCTGGGCAGTTCTTC. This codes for CASRGQGTVAGQFF.

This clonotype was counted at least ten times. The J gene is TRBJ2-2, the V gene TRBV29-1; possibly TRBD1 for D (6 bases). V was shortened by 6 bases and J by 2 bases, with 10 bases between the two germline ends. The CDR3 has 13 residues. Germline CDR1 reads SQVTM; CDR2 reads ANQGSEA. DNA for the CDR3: TGCAGCGTCGAGACAGGAAACACCGGGGAGCTGTTTTTT. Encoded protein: CSVETGNTGELFF.

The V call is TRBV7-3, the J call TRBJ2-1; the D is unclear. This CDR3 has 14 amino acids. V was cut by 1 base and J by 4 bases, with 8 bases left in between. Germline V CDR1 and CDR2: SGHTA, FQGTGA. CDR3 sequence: CASSLSRSYNEQFF. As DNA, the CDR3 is TGTGCCAGCAGCTTAAGTCGATCATACAATGAGCAGTTCTTC.

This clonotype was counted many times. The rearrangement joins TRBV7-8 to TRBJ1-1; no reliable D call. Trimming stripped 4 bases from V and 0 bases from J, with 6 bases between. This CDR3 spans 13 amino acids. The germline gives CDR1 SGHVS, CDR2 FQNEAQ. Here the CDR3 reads CASSSRMNTEAFF. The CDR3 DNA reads TGTGCCAGCAGCTCAAGAATGAACACTGAAGCTTTCTTT.